This T cell receptor (beta chain) was profiled in a study of blood T cell repertoires in COVID-19. Looking at the study overall: PBMCs, B-cell-depleted T cells, or T cells were the source of the cDNA or gDNA that made up the material.

Per the study methods: Counts of nucleated cells, estimated from reference gene primer amplification, were obtained. The assay was immunoSEQ multiplex PCR, and TCRdb's table has in-frame clones only and misses some. V, J and clone size reflect that table, while D and trimming were determined from the DNA. Here the sample spans fewer than 300,000 clones, less than 90% being singletons. Sequenced: peripheral blood. The clonotype comes from a human donor in a cohort sampled during active COVID-19.

This CDR3 reads CATSVGLSLGDTQYF. In nucleotides, the CDR3 is TGTGCCACCAGTGTGGGCCTCAGCCTCGGAGATACGCAGTATTTT. This sequence joins TRBV24-1 and TRBJ2-3; D uncertain. The germline V gene has CDR1 KGHDR and CDR2 SFDVKD. The CDR3 has 15 amino acids. Trimming cost V 5 bases and J 5 bases, with 16 bases left between them.